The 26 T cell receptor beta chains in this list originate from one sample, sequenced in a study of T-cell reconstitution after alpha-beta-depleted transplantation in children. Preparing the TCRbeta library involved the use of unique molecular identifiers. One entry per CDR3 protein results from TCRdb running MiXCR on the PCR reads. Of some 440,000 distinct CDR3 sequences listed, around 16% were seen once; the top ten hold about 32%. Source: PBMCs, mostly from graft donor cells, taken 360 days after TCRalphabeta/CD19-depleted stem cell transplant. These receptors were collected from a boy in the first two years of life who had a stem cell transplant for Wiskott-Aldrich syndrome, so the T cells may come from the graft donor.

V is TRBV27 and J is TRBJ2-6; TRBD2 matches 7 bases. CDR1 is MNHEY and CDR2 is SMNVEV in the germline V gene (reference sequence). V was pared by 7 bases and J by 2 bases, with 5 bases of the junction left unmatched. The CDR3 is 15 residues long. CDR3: CASTSGGTGANVLTF. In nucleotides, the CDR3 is TGTGCCAGCACCTCGGGGGGAACTGGGGCCAACGTCCTGACTTTC.

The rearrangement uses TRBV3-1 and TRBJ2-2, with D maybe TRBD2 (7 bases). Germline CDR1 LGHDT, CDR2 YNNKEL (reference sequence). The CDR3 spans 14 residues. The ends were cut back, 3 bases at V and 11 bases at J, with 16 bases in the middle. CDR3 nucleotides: TGTGCCAGCAGCCATTCCGGGGGGCCAGGAGAGCTGTTTTTT. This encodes CASSHSGGPGELFF.

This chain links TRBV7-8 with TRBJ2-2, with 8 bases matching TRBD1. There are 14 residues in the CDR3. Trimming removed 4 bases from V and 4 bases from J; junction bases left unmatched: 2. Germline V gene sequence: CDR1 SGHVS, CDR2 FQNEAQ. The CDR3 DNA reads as TGTGCCAGCAGCTGGGACAGGTCCACCGGGGAGCTGTTTTTT. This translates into CASSWDRSTGELFF.

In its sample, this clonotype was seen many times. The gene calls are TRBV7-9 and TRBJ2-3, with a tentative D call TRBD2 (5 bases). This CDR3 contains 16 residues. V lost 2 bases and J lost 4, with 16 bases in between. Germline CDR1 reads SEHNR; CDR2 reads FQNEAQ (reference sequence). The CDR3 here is CASSLTRGIIADTQYF. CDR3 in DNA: TGTGCCAGCAGCTTAACTCGGGGTATAATCGCAGATACGCAGTATTTT.

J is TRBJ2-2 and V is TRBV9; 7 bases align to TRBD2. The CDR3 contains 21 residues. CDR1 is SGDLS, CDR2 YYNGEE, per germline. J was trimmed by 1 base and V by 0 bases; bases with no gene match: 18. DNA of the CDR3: TGTGCCAGCAGCGTAGGGGATAAATACGGCCGGACTAGTCGGAACACCGGGGAGCTGTTTTTT. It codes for CASSVGDKYGRTSRNTGELFF.

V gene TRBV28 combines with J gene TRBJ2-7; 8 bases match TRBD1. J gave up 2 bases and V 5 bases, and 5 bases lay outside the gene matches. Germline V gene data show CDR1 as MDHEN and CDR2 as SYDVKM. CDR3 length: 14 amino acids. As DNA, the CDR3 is TGTGCCAGCAGTATACAGGGGGTCACCTACGAGCAGTACTTC. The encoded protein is CASSIQGVTYEQYF.

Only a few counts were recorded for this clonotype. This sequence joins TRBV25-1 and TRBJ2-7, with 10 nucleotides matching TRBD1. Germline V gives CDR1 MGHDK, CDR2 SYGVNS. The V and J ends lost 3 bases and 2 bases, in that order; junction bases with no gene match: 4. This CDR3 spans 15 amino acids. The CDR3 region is CASSEGDRGPYEQYF. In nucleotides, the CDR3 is TGTGCCAGCAGTGAGGGGGACAGGGGTCCCTACGAGCAGTACTTC.

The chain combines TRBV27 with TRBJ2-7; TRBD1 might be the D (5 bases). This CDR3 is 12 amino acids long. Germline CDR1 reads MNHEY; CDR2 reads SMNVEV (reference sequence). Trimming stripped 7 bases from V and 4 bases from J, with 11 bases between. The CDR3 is CASKAGRYEQYF. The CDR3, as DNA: TGTGCCAGCAAGGCAGGGCGGTACGAGCAGTACTTC.

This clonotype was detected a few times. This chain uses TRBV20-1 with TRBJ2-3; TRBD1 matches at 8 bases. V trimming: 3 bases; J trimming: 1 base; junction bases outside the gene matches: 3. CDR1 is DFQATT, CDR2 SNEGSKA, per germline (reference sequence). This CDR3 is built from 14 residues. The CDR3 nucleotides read TGCAGTGCTAGGCAACAGGGGGGCACAGATACGCAGTATTTT. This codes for CSARQQGGTDTQYF.

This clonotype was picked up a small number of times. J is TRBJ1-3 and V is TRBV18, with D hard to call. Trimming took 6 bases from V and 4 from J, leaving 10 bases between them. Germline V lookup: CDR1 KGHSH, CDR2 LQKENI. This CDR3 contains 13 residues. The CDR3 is CASSPTSGNTIYF. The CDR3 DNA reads TGTGCCAGCTCGCCAACCTCCGGAAACACCATATATTTT.

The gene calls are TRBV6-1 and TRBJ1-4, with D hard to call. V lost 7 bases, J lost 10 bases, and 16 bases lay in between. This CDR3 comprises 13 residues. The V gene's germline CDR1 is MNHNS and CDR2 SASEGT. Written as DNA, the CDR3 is TGTGCCAGCAAGGGCCCTTCCGTCGGAAAACTGTTTTTT. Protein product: CASKGPSVGKLFF.

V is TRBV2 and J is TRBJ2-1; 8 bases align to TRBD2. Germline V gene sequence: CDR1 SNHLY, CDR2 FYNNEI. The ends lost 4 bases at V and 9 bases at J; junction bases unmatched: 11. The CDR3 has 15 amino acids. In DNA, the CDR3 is TGTGCCAGCAGTGCGGGAGCGGGGGCCCTGGGTGAGCAGTTCTTC. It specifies CASSAGAGALGEQFF.

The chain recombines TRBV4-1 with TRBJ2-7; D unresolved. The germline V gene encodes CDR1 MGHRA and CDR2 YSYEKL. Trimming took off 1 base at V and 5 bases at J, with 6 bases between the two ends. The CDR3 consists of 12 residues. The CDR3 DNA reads TGCGCCAGCAGCCAAGTGGGTGACGAGCAGTACTTC. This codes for CASSQVGDEQYF.

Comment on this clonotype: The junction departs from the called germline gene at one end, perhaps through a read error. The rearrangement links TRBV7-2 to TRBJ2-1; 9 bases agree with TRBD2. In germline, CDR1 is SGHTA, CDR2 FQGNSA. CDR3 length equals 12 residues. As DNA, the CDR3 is TGTGCCAGCAGCAGACTAGCGGTACATCCATCTTTC. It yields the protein CASSRLAVHPSF.

This CDR3 reads CASSSGLAGGMETQYF. As DNA, the CDR3 is TGTGCCAGCAGTTCCGGACTAGCGGGGGGGATGGAGACCCAGTACTTC. The V call is TRBV12-3 or TRBV12-4, the J call TRBJ2-5; 15 bases map to TRBD2. The ends lost 4 bases at V and 5 bases at J; junction bases unmatched: 5. The CDR3 has 16 residues.

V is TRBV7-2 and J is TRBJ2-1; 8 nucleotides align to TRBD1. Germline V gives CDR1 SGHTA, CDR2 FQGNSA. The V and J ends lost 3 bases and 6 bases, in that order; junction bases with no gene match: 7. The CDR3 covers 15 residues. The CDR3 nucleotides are TGTGCCAGCAGCTTCGCGGACAGGGAGTCCAATGAGCAGTTCTTC. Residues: CASSFADRESNEQFF. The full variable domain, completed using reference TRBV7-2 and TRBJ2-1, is GAGVSQSPSNKVTEKGKDVELRCDPISGHTALYWYRQSLGQGLEFLIYFQGNSAPDKSGLPSDRFSAERTGGSVSTLTIQRTQQEDSAVYLCASSFADRESNEQFFGPGTRLTVL.

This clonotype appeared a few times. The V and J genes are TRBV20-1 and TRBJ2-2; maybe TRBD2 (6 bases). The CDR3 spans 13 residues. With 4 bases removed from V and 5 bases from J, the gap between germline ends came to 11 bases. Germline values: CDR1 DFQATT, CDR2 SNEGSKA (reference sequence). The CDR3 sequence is CSANAGGTGELFF. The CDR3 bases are TGCAGTGCTAACGCCGGAGGGACCGGGGAGCTGTTTTTT.

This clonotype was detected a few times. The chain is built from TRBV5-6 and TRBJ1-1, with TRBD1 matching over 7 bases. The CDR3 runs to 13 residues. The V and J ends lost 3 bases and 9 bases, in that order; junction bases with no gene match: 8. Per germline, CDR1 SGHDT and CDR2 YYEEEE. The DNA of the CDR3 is TGTGCCAGCAGCTCCCCTGACAGGGTGAAAGCTTTCTTT. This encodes CASSSPDRVKAFF.

The CDR3 DNA follows: TGTGCCAGCTCCATCAAGGGTTTCGCTGGCTACACCTTC. This codes for CASSIKGFAGYTF. The rearrangement links TRBV18 to TRBJ1-2, with D hard to call. The length of the CDR3 is 13 residues. In germline, CDR1 is KGHSH, CDR2 LQKENI. Trimming left V 6 bases short and J 7 bases short, with 15 bases between.

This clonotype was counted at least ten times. The CDR3 region has the DNA TGTGCCAGCAGCTTCGATAAAAACATTCAGTACTTC. Its protein product is CASSFDKNIQYF. The chain couples TRBV7-9 to TRBJ2-4, with no clear D. CDR1 and CDR2 from the germline V gene are SEHNR and FQNEAQ (reference sequence). The V end was cut by 3 bases, the J end by 4 bases, with 4 bases between. The CDR3 runs to 12 residues.

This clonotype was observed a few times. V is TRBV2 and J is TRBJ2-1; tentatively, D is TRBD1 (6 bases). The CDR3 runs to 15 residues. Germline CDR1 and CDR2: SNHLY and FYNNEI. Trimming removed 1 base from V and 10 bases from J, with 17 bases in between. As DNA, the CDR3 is TGTGCCAGCAGTGAAGGCACCAGCCCCAGGGGCGAGCAGTTCTTC. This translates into CASSEGTSPRGEQFF.

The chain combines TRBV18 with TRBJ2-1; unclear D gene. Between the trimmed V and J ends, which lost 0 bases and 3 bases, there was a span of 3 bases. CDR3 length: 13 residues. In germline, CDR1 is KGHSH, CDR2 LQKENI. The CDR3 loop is CASSPPVYNEQFF. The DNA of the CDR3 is TGTGCCAGCTCACCACCGGTCTACAATGAGCAGTTCTTC. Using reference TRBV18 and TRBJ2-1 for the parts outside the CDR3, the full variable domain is NAGVMQNPRHLVRRRGQEARLRCSPMKGHSHVYWYRQLPEEGLKFMVYLQKENIIDESGMPKERFSAEFPKEGPSILRIQQVVRGDSAAYFCASSPPVYNEQFFGPGTRLTVL.

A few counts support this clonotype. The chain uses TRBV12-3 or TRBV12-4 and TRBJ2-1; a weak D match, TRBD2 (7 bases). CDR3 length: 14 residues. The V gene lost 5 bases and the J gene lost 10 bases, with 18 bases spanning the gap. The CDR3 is CASSGTTQGHEQFF. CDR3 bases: TGTGCCAGCAGTGGGACTACCCAGGGACACGAGCAGTTCTTC.

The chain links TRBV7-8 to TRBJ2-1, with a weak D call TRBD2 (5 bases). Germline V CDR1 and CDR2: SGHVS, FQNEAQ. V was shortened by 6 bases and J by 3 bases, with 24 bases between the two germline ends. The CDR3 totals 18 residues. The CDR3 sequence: CASSLNSLAGKNYNEQFF. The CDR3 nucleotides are TGTGCCAGCAGTTTAAACTCCCTAGCCGGGAAAAACTACAATGAGCAGTTCTTC.

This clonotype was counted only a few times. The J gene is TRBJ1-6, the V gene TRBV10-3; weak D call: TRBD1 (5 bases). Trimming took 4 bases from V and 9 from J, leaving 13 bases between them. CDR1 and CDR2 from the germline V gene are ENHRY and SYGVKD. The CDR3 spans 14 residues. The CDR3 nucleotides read TGTGCCATCAGTGCCGGGGCCTGGAGTTCACCCCTCCACTTT. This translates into CAISAGAWSSPLHF.

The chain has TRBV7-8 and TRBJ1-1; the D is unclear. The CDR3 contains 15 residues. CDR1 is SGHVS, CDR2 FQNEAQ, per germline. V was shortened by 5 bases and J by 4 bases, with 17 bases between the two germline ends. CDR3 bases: TGTGCCAGCAGCCCAGCCTGGGTTAGTAGCACTGAAGCTTTCTTT. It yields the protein CASSPAWVSSTEAFF.